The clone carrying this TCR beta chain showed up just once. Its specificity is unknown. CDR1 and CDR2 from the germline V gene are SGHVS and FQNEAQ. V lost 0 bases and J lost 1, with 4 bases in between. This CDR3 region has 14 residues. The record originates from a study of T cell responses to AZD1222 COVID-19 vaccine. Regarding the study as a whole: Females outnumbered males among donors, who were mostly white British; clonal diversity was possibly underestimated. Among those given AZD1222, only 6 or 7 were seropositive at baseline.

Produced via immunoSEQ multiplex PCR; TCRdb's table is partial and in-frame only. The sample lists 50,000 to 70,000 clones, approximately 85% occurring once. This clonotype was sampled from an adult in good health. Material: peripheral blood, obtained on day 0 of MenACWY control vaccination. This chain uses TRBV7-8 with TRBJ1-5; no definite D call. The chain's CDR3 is CASSLASSNQPQHF. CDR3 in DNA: TGTGCCAGCAGCTTAGCGTCCAGCAATCAGCCCCAGCATTTT.